This T cell receptor (beta chain) was identified during a study of PD-L1 blockade in urothelial cancer (dated by TCRdb to between 2016 and 2019). Study-wide context: Therapy was started around 2014 for all patients, and atezolizumab 1,200 mg was administered intravenously every 3 weeks. About nine tenths of the roughly 29 patients were identified as males with urothelial cancer of bladder origin, and a prior smoking history was reported by 18 of 29 patients. Patients had an ECOG performance status of 0 or 1 and had received between 0 and 3 prior chemotherapy regimens. Blood samples were analyzed at 3 weeks after treatment start (second dose) and at 6 weeks after treatment start. Blood samples gave a median of 141,255 T cells and approximately 80,000 unique TCRs, with a median clonality of around 0.074. Somatic, immune and clinical correlates of response to PD-L1 blockade with atezolizumab in urothelial cancer were the focus of an exploratory multi-omic analysis. Pretreatment tumor samples and matched peripheral blood, collected serially before and after atezolizumab treatment, underwent TCR sequencing. Durable clinical benefit was defined as a progression-free survival longer than 6 months, and TCR features were additionally tested against progression-free survival and overall survival. In the same patients, pretreatment tumors underwent whole exome sequencing and RNA sequencing in addition to TCR sequencing. Roughly ten patients achieved durable clinical benefit and some 21 did not. Some 29 patients had pretreatment blood TCR-seq, about 24 had at least one posttreatment blood collection, and about 24 had tumor TCR-seq.

Of note for this clone: This clone's antigen is unknown. Qualities for individual bases were not recorded, and no much larger clone is one base off.

The cohort included about 30 patients with locally advanced or metastatic urothelial carcinoma who were treated at Memorial Sloan Kettering on a trial protocol. Peripheral blood mononuclear cells were collected pretreatment and during treatment, at between 1 and 8 total time points per patient. The Qiagen DNeasy Blood extraction kit was used to purify genomic DNA from total PBMCs and tumor samples. PBMCs were collected pretreatment and during treatment, and were isolated and stored as previously described. Synthetic TCR analog templates were spiked into each PCR so that absolute template abundance could be estimated from read counts. The immunoSEQ assay used bias-controlled V and J gene primers to amplify TCRbeta CDR3 regions from genomic DNA. Rearranged TCRbeta segments were sequenced at approximately 20X coverage. Per the original workflow: Clustering was used to correct sequencing errors, and CDR3s were annotated against IMGT so that V, D and J genes could be assigned. Downstream analyses used only productive TCRbeta rearrangements, leaving out any out-of-frame or stop-codon sequences. Clonality was computed as one minus Shannon entropy normalized by the log of the number of unique productive sequences. Clones differing between time points or between blood and tumor were identified by Fisher's exact test with Benjamini-Hochberg correction at adjusted p below 0.01. TCRdb holds this immuneACCESS table with in-frame rearrangements only. Some clones are missing; in checked studies, unresolved V genes explain under half, and the rest has no known cause. The DNA gave D and trimming, while V, J and clone size come from that table. In this sample the table shows about 51,000 clones, around 87% of which occur a single time. The ten largest clones capture around 15% of the sample.

The study at large found these results: Small sample size (n of about 29) and many exploratory analyses mean the results are intended to be hypothesis-generating. Improved progression-free and overall survival was associated with having pretreatment peripheral blood TCR clonality below the median. Patients with durable benefit showed greater expansion of tumor-associated TCR clones in peripheral blood 3 weeks after starting treatment (n ≈ 20, p = 0.022).

CDR1 and CDR2, per the germline V gene, are MGHDK and SYGVNS. Counted from cysteine to phenylalanine, this CDR3 has 16 amino acids. Left in the record is the CDR3 DNA by itself, 48 bases read in frame from the first base. The V end loses 4 bases and the J end loses 2 bases, and a stretch of 18 bases separates them. This clonotype was obtained from a man aged 60 to 75 with urothelial cancer. This receptor chain uses TRBV25-1 and TRBJ2-7, with no confident D gene call. This specimen consisted of PBMCs, obtained around atezolizumab (anti-PD-L1) treatment. Read as DNA, the sequence is TGTGCCAGCAGTGGGAATGTCGGCAGGCCACCCTACGAGCAGTACTTC. It encodes CASSGNVGRPPYEQYF.